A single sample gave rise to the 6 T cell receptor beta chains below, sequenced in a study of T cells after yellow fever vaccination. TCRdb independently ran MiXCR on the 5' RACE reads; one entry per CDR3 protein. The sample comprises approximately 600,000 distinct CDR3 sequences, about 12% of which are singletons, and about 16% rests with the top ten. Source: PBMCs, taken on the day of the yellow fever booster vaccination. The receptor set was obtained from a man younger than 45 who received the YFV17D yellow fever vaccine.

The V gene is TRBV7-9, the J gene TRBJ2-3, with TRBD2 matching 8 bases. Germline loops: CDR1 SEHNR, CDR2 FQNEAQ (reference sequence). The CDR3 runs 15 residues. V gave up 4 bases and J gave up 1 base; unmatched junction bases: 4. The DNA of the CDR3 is TGTGCCAGCAGCTCGTATAGCGGGGGCACAGATACGCAGTATTTT. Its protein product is CASSSYSGGTDTQYF.

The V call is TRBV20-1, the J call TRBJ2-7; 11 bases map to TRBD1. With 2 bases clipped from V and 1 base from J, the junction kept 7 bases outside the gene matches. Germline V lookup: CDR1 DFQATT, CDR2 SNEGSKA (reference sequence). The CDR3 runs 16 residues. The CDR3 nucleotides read TGCAGTGCTAGACCGAGGACAGGGGGCCTTTCCTACGAGCAGTACTTC. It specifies CSARPRTGGLSYEQYF.

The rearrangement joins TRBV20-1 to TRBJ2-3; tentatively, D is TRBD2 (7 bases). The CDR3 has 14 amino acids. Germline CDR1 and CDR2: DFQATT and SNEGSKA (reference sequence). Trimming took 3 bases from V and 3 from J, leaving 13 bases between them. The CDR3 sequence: CSASLGGVTDTQYF. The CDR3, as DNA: TGCAGTGCTAGCCTAGGGGGGGTAACAGATACGCAGTATTTT.

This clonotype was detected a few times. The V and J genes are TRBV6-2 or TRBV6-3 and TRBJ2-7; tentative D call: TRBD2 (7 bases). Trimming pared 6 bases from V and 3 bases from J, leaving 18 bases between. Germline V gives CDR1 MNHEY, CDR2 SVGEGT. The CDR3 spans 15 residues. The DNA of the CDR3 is TGTGCCAGCAGAAGAGGGGGGCTAGCGGACTACGAGCAGTACTTC. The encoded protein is CASRRGGLADYEQYF.

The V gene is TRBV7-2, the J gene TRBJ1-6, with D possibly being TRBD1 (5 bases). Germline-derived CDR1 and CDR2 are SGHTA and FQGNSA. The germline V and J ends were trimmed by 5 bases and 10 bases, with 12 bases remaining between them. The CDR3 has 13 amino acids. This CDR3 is CASSQDTPSPLHF. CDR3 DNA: TGTGCCAGCAGCCAGGACACTCCCTCACCCCTCCACTTT. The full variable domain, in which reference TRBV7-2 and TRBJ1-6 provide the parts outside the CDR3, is GAGVSQSPSNKVTEKGKDVELRCDPISGHTALYWYRQSLGQGLEFLIYFQGNSAPDKSGLPSDRFSAERTGGSVSTLTIQRTQQEDSAVYLCASSQDTPSPLHFGNGTRLTVT.

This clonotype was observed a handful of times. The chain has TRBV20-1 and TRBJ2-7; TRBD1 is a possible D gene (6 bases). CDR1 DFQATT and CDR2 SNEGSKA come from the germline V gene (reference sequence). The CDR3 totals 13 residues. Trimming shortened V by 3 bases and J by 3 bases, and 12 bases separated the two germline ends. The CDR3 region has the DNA TGCAGTGCTAGCCAAGGACAGCTCTACGAGCAGTACTTC. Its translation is CSASQGQLYEQYF.